This TCR beta chain was identified during a study of patients and donors after allogeneic stem cell transplantation. The CDR3 length is 15 residues. Per germline, CDR1 SNHLY and CDR2 FYNNEI. Deletions cut 7 bases from V and 4 bases from J, with 16 bases between. TCRdb re-analysed the RT-PCR reads in MiXCR, keeping a single row per CDR3 protein. The sample includes some 230,000 distinct CDR3 sequences, around 14% of them seen just once. The chain has TRBV2 and TRBJ2-2; D remains unclear. This TCR came from a human donor who was either an allogeneic HSCT recipient or a stem cell or donor lymphocyte infusion donor (not recorded which). It is not recorded whose cells these are; they may come from a transplant donor. The sequenced sample was blood, either unsorted or a sorted T cell fraction (not recorded which). The CDR3 DNA reads as TGTGCCAGCAACGAGCAGGAATGGGGCACCGGGGAGCTGTTTTTT. Translated, it gives CASNEQEWGTGELFF.